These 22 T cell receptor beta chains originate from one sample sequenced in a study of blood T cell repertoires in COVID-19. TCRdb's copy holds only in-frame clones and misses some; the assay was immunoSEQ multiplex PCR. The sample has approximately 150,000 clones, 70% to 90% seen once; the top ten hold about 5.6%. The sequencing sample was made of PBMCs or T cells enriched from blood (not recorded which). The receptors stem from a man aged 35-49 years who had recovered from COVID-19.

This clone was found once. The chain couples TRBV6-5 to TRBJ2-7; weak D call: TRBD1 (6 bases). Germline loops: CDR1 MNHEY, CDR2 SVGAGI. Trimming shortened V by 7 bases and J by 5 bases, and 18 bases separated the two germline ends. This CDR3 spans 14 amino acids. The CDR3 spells CASKKGQIVDEQYF. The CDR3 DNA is TGTGCCAGCAAGAAGGGACAAATAGTCGACGAGCAGTACTTC.

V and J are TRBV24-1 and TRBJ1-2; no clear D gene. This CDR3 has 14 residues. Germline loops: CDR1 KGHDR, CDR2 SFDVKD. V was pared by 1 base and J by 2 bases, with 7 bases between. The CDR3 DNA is TGTGCCACCAGTGATTTCACAGCAAACTATGGCTACACCTTC. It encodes CATSDFTANYGYTF.

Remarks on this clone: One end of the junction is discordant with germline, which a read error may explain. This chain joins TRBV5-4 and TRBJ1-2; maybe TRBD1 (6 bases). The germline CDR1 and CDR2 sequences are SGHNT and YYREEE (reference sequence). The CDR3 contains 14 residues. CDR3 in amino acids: CASSLGTEGVLGAF. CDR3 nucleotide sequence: TGTGCCAGCAGCTTGGGGACAGAAGGTGTCCTCGGGGCCTTC. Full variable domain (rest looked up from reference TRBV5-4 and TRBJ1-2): ETGVTQSPTHLIKTRGQQVTLRCSSQSGHNTVSWYQQALGQGPQFIFQYYREEENGRGNFPPRFSGLQFPNYSSELNVNALELDDSALYLCASSLGTEGVLGAFGSGTRLTVV.

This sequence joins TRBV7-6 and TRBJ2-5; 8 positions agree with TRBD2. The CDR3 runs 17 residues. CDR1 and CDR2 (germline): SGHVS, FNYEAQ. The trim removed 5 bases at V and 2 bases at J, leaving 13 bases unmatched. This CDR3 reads CASSGPPLAGGQETQYF. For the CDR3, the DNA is TGTGCCAGCAGCGGGCCCCCCCTCGCGGGGGGACAAGAGACCCAGTACTTC.

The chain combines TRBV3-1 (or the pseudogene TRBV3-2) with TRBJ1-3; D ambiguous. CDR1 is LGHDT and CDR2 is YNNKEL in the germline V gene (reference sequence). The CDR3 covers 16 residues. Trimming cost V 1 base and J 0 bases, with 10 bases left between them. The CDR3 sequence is CASSQAVGGSGNTIYF. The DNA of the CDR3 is TGTGCCAGCAGCCAAGCTGTTGGCGGCTCTGGAAACACCATATATTTT.

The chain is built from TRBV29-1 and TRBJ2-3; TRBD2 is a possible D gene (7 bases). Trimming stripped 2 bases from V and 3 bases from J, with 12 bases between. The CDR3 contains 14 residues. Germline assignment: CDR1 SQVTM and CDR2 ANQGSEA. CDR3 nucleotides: TGCAGCGTTGAACCGGGGGGCGGAACAGATACGCAGTATTTT. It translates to CSVEPGGGTDTQYF.

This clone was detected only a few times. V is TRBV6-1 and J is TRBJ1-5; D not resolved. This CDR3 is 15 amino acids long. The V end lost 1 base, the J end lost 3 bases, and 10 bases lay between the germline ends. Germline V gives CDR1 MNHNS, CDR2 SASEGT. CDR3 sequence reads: CASSEVSQPNQPQHF. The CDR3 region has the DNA TGTGCCAGCAGTGAAGTGTCACAGCCCAATCAGCCCCAGCATTTT.

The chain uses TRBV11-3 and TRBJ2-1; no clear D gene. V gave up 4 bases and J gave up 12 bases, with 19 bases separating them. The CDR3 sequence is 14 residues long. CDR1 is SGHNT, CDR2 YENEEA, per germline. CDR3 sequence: CASSSTGGSRWQFF. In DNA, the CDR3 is TGTGCCAGCAGCTCGACCGGCGGCTCCCGGTGGCAGTTCTTC.

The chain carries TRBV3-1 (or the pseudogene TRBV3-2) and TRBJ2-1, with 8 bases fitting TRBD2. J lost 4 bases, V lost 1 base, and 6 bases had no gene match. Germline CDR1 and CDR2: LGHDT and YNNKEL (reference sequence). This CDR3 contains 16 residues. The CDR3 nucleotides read TGTGCCAGCAGCCAAGTAGTAGCGGGGTTGTACAATGAGCAGTTCTTC. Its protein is CASSQVVAGLYNEQFF.

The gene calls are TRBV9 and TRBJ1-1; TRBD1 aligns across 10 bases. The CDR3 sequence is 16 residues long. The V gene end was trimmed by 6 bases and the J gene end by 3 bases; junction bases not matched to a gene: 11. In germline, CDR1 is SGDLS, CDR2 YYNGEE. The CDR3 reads CASTRDRGSLDTEAFF. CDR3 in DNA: TGTGCCAGCACCCGGGACAGGGGTTCTTTGGACACTGAAGCTTTCTTT.

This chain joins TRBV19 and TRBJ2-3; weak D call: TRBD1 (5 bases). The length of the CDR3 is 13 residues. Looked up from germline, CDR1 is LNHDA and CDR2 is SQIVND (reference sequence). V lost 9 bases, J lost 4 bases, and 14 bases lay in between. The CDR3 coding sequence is TGTGCCAGCCGGCAGGGTTACCCAGATACGCAGTATTTT. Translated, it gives CASRQGYPDTQYF.

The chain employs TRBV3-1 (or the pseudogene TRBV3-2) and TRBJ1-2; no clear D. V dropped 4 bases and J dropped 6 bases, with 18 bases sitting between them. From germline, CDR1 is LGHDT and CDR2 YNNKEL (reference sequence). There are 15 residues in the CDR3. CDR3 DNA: TGTGCCAGCAGCCCACGACGGGGTACGTCGGATGGCTACACCTTC. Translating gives CASSPRRGTSDGYTF.

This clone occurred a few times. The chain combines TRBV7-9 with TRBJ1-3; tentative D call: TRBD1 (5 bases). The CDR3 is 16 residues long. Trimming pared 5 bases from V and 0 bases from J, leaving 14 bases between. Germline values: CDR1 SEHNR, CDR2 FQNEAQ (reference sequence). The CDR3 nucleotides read TGTGCCAGCAGCCCTAGGGGCACAGGCTCTGGAAACACCATATATTTT. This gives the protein CASSPRGTGSGNTIYF.

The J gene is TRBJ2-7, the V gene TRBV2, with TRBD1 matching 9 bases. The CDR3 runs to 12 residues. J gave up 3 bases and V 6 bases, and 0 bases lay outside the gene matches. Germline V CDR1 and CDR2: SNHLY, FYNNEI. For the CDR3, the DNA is TGTGCCAGCAGGGGACAGGGCTACGAGCAGTACGTC. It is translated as CASRGQGYEQYV.

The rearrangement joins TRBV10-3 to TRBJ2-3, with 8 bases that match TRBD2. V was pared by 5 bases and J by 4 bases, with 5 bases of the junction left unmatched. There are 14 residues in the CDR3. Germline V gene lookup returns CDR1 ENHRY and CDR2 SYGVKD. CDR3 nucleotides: TGTGCCATCAGTCGGGGGGGCCCCGCAGATACGCAGTATTTT. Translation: CAISRGGPADTQYF.

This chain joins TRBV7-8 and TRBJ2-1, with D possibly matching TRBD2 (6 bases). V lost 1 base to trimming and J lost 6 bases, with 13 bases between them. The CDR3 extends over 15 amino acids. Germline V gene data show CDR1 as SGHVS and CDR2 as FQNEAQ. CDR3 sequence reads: CASSLVQGGFNEQFF. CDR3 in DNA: TGTGCCAGCAGCTTAGTCCAGGGAGGTTTCAATGAGCAGTTCTTC.

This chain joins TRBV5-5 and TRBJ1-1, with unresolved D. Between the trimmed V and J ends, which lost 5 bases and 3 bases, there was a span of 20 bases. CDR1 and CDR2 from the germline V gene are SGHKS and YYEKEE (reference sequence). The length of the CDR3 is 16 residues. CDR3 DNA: TGTGCCAGCAGTCCGGCGGTTGGCCGGTGGGACACTGAAGCTTTCTTT. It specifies CASSPAVGRWDTEAFF.

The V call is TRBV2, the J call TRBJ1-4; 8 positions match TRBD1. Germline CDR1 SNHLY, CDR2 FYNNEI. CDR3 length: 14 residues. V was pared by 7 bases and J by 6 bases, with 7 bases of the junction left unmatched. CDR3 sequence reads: CASNTGTGDEKLFF. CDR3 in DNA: TGTGCCAGCAATACCGGGACAGGTGATGAAAAACTGTTTTTT.

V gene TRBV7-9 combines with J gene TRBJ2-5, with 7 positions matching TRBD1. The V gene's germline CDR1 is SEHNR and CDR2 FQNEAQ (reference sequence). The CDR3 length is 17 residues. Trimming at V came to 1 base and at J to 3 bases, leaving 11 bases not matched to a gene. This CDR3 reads CASSLVPKSGGKETQYF. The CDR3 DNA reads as TGTGCCAGCAGCTTAGTGCCCAAGTCAGGGGGTAAAGAGACCCAGTACTTC.

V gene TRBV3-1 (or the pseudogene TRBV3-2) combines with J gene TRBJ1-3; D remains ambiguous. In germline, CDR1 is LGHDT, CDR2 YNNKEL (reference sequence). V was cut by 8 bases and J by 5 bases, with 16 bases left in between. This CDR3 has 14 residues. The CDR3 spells CASGGLGERNTIYF. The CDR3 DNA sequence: TGTGCCAGCGGAGGGCTGGGAGAGAGAAACACCATATATTTT.

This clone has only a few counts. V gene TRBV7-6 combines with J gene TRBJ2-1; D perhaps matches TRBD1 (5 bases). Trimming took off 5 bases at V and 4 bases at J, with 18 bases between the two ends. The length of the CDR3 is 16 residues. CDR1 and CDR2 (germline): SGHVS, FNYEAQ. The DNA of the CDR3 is TGTGCCAGCAGCCGAACTGGCGCAGGGCCATACAATGAGCAGTTCTTC. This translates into CASSRTGAGPYNEQFF.

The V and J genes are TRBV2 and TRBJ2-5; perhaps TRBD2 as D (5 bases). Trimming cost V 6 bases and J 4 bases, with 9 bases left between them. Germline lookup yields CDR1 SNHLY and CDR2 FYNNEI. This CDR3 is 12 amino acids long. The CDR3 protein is CASSVRGETQYF. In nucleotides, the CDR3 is TGTGCCAGCAGCGTCCGGGGAGAGACCCAGTACTTC.